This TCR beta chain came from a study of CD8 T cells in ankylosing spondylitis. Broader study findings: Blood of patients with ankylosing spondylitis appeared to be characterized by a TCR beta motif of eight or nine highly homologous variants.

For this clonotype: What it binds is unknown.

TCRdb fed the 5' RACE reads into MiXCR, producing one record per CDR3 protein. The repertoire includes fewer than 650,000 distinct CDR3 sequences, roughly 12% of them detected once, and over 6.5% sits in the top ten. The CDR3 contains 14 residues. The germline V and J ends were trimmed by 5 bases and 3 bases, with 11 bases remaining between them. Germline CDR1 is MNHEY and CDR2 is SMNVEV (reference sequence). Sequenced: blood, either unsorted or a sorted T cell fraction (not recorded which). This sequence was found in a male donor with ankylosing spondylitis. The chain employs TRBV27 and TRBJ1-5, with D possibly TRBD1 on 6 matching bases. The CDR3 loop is CASSRQGINQPQHF. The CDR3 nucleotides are TGTGCCAGCAGTCGGCAGGGGATCAATCAGCCCCAGCATTTT.